This T cell receptor beta chain was captured by sequencing in a study of T cells after yellow fever vaccination (dated by TCRdb to the late 2010s). With respect to the entire study: The SMART-Seq v4 Ultra Low Input RNA kit was used to prepare libraries from fractions with low cell numbers. Two healthy male donors, one aged 18 to 30 and one aged 30 to 39 years, were included in the cohort. To track T-cell clones before and after primary and booster YFV17D yellow fever vaccination, bulk TCR alpha and beta repertoires were sequenced longitudinally. Blood was collected at multiple timepoints before and after primary and secondary immunization, and bulk PBMC replicates and cell subsets were isolated.

Overall study results and their limits: FACS-sorted repertoires could contain abundant contaminating clonotypes from the bulk population, so computational filtering was required. Because only a couple of donors were included in the study, the extent to which the findings can be generalized is limited. A small share of clonotypes was detected in both CD4 and CD8 compartments, with the overlap likely arising from convergent recombination. Most clones expanded after primary vaccination were re-detected after the booster (just under 97% of CD4 and around 88% of CD8), suggesting broad memory maintenance. The secondary T-cell response was weaker than the primary response but faster, peaking on day 5 instead of day 15.

Between the V and J ends, shortened by 10 bases and 4 bases respectively, the junction contains 9 bases. From the cysteine up to the phenylalanine, the CDR3 has a length of 11 residues. Left in the record is the CDR3 DNA by itself, 33 bases read in frame from the first base. The germline V gene gives CDR1 as MDHEN and CDR2 as SYDVKM. Instrument on record: Illumina NovaSeq 6000. TCR cDNA was synthesized by 5'RACE template switching, which introduced a universal primer site and unique molecular identifiers. Priming of cDNA synthesis was performed from both the TCR alpha and TCR beta constant segments. Library amplification used two PCR steps, and the second PCR step added sample barcodes and sequencing adapters. Sequencing of libraries was performed on Illumina HiSeq 2500 (2x100 bp) or NovaSeq (2x150 bp). From the authors' description of their analysis: Demultiplexing of reads and collapsing into UMI consensus sequences were performed with MIGEC, and V(D)J alignment was carried out with MiXCR. Using edgeR on replicate PBMC samples, clonotypes were called vaccine-responding if FDR was below 0.01 and the log2 fold change was above 5 up to day 15. Each bulk clonotype received a CD4 or CD8 identity based on whether the sequenced CD4 or CD8 repertoire contained that clonotype at higher abundance. TCRdb reran the public reads through fastp at Q25 and MiXCR, keeping productive beta chains. Duplicate CDR3 protein sequences are folded into a single record with the most common DNA and genes. These V and J calls originate from TCRdb's pipeline instead of the authors' own analysis. Present in this sample are about 340,000 distinct CDR3 sequences, around 12% of which were seen just once. The top ten clones comprise more than 3% of the sample.

Remarks on this clonotype: There is no known antigen for this receptor. Base quality data are lacking; no much larger clone is found one base away.

The treatment or condition label, read with the paper, signifies: live attenuated yellow fever vaccine strain. PBMCs were isolated from peripheral blood using a standard Ficoll-Paque protocol. Dynabeads CD4 and CD8 positive selection kits were used to isolate CD4 and CD8 T-cell fractions. TriZol was used to extract RNA from bulk PBMCs, CD4 and CD8 fractions, and dextramer-positive and dextramer-negative fractions. The chain joins TRBV28 to TRBJ2-3; the D gene cannot be resolved reliably. The receptor's source is a man between 18 and 29 years old who received the YFV17D yellow fever vaccine. This specimen consisted of CD4+ T cells sorted from PBMCs, obtained 15 days after the yellow fever booster vaccination. The CDR3 amino acid sequence is: CATLRADTQYF. The nucleotide sequence reads TGTGCCACCTTACGCGCAGATACGCAGTATTTT.